This T cell receptor (beta chain) stems from a study of CD8 T cells in ankylosing spondylitis. Findings and caveats of the study: Within peripheral blood, clones linked to disease were CD8+ and relatively rare. From matched ankylosing spondylitis synovial fluid, disease-linked clones were reportedly recovered at significantly enriched levels. A TCR beta motif of roughly 8 highly homologous variants seemed to mark ankylosing spondylitis blood.

As regards this clonotype: The antigen remains undetermined.

Trimming cost V 5 bases and J 9 bases, with 20 bases left between them. The CDR3 has 15 amino acids. Germline V gene sequence: CDR1 SGHDN, CDR2 FVKESK. Quantitative 5'-RACE with molecular barcodes produced the TCR beta libraries. TCRdb fed the 5' RACE reads into MiXCR, producing one record per CDR3 protein. The sample has a few hundred thousand distinct CDR3 sequences, 17% seen once. The receptor was derived from a male donor with ankylosing spondylitis. The genes are TRBV14 and TRBJ2-1, with D perhaps assigned TRBD1 or TRBD2 (5 bases each). The specimen was blood, either unsorted or a sorted T cell fraction (not recorded which). The CDR3 nucleotides read TGTGCCAGCAGCTCCGTCGAGGGGAATTGGGGTGAGCAGTTCTTC. Protein: CASSSVEGNWGEQFF.